Listed here is a single T cell receptor beta chain. The CDR3 spans 16 residues. After removal of 4 bases from V and 2 bases from J, the junction contained 5 bases not matched to a gene. Germline V lookup: CDR1 SGHTA, CDR2 FQGNSA. This sample was taken from a study of control samples from healthy donors and cancer patients. This table comes from immunoSEQ multiplex PCR, and its TCRdb copy is limited to in-frame clones, with some not included. The sample lists 190,000 or so clones, around 93% occurring once. Sequencing was done on a sample of blood. V usage is TRBV7-2 and J usage is TRBJ2-7; 13 positions match TRBD2. The sequence came from a man between 18 and 35 years old in good health. The CDR3 spells CASSSILAGGPYEQYF. The CDR3 coding sequence is TGTGCCAGCAGCTCCATACTAGCGGGGGGGCCCTACGAGCAGTACTTC.